A single T cell receptor beta chain is shown here with its context. The antigen is not known. This entry belongs to a study of T cell repertoires in ileal Crohn's disease. Study information: Postoperative therapy was given to about half: 11 thiopurines, around 17 anti-TNF agents. Notes on the study in general: Active smokers at surgery had more clonal expansions than non-smokers. Every patient over 26.8% clonality showed endoscopic recurrence.

The time point: inflamed ileum from the surgical specimen. TCRdb's table, derived via immunoSEQ multiplex PCR, lists solely in-frame clones and lacks some. The sample contains under 13,000 clones, over 75% of which appear only once. The ends were cut back, 0 bases at V and 7 bases at J, with 13 bases in the middle. CDR1 is SGHNT, CDR2 YENEEA, per germline. The CDR3 runs to 15 residues. The chain is built from TRBV11-3 and TRBJ2-1, with a weak D call TRBD2 (6 bases). Material: ileal tissue. This receptor was identified in an adult with Crohn's disease. CDR3 coding DNA: TGTGCCAGCAGCTTAGAGTCGACTAGATGGAATGAGCAGTTCTTC. Translation gives CASSLESTRWNEQFF.